This T cell receptor beta chain was found in a study of blood T cell repertoires in COVID-19. About the research overall: There were acute and convalescent COVID-19 samples, and they came from the United States, Italy and Spain.

The CDR3 length is 14 residues. V trimming: 4 bases; J trimming: 4 bases; junction bases outside the gene matches: 5. Germline lookup yields CDR1 SGHDN and CDR2 FVKESK. Source study methods: Nucleated cell number was recorded as an estimate derived from reference gene primer amplification. Method: immunoSEQ multiplex PCR; TCRdb's copy keeps in-frame clones and lacks some. Clone size and the V and J calls come from that table; the DNA yielded D and trimming. Of 140,000 to 150,000 clones listed, around 80% were seen once; the top ten hold approximately 3.5%. J is TRBJ1-2 and V is TRBV14, with TRBD1 matching over 8 bases. The TCR originated in a man between 70 and 80 years old who had recovered from COVID-19. The material sequenced was peripheral blood. CDR3 sequence: CASSPGQAFYGYTF. CDR3 DNA: TGTGCCAGCAGCCCGGGACAGGCGTTCTATGGCTACACCTTC.